This TCR beta chain was identified during a study of CD8 T cells in ankylosing spondylitis. The sample holds a few counts of this clonotype. Its antigen remains unidentified. V shed 3 bases, J shed 3 bases, and the junction held 8 bases outside the gene matches. Looked up from germline, CDR1 is SQVTM and CDR2 is ANQGSEA. The CDR3 contains 14 residues. Findings of the study overall: Disease-linked clones displayed a CD8+ phenotype and appeared relatively rarely in peripheral blood. Seven to nine highly homologous variants made up a TCR beta motif that seemed to typify ankylosing spondylitis blood.

Each TCR beta library was made by quantitative 5'-RACE that incorporated molecular barcodes. TCRdb ran MiXCR on the 5' RACE reads and lists one entry per CDR3 protein. The sample includes 160,000 or so distinct CDR3 sequences, 9.8% seen only once; the top ten take about 15%. The source material was blood, either unsorted or a sorted T cell fraction (not recorded which). The source is a female donor with ankylosing spondylitis or in good health (not recorded which). The chain uses TRBV29-1 and TRBJ2-7, with 7 bases lining up with TRBD2. This CDR3 is CSVEGLGGNYEQYF. CDR3 sequence (DNA): TGCAGCGTTGAGGGCCTGGGGGGGAACTACGAGCAGTACTTC.